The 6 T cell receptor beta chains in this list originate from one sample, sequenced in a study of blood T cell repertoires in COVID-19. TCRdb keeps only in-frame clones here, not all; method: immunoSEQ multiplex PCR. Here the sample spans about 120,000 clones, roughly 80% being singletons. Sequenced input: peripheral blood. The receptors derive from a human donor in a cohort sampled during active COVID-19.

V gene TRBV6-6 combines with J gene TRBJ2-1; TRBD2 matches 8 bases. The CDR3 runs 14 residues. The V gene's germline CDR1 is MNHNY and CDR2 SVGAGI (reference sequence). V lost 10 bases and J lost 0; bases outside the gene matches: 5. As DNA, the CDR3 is TGTGCCACTGATGCGGGAGGCTCCTACAATGAGCAGTTCTTC. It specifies CATDAGGSYNEQFF.

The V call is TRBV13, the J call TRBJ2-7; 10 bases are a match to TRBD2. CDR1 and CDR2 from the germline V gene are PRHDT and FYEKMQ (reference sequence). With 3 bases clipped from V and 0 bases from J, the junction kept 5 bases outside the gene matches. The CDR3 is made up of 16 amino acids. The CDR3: CASSFSSGGFSYEQYF. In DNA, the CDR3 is TGTGCCAGCAGCTTTAGTAGCGGGGGGTTCTCCTACGAGCAGTACTTC.

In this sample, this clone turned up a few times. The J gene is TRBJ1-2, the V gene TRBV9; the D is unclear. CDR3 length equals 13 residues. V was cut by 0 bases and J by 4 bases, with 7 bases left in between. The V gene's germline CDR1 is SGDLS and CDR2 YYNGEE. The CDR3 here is CASSVAVSYGYTF. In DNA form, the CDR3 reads TGTGCCAGCAGCGTAGCAGTCAGCTATGGCTACACCTTC.

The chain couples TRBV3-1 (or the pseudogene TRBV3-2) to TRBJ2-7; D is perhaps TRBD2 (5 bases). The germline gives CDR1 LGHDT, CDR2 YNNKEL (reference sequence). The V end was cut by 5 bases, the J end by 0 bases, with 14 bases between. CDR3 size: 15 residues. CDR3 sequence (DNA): TGTGCCAGCAGCGGAAAGTGGAGGCACTCCTACGAGCAGTACTTC. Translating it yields CASSGKWRHSYEQYF.

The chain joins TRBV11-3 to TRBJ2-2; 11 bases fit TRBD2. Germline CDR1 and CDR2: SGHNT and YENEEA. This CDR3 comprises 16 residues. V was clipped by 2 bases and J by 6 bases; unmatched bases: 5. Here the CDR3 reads CASSLLAGGFPGELFF. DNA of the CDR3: TGTGCCAGCAGCTTATTAGCGGGAGGGTTTCCCGGGGAGCTGTTTTTT. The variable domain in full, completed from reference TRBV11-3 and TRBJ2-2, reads EAGVVQSPRYKIIEKKQPVAFWCNPISGHNTLYWYLQNLGQGPELLIRYENEEAVDDSQLPKDRFSAERLKGVDSTLKIQPAELGDSAVYLCASSLLAGGFPGELFFGEGSRLTVL.

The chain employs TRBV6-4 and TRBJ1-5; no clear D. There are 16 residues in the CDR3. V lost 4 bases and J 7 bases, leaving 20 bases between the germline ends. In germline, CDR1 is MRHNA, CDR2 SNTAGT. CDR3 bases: TGTGCCAGCAGTGCGGCGGGCGTCCTCCGAACCCAGCCCCAGCATTTT. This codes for CASSAAGVLRTQPQHF.